This T cell receptor beta chain appears in the sequencing data of a study of blood T cell repertoires in COVID-19. Across the study: The United States, Italy and Spain supplied acute and convalescent COVID-19 samples. T cells, B-cell-depleted T cells, or PBMCs provided the cDNA or gDNA that served as material.

The CDR3 length is 11 residues. CDR1 KGHDR and CDR2 SFDVKD come from the germline V gene. The V end was cut by 6 bases, the J end by 5 bases, with 6 bases between. Original processing methods: Amplification with reference gene primers provided the estimates of nucleated cell counts. TCRdb's table, derived via immunoSEQ multiplex PCR, lists solely in-frame clones and lacks some. Clone size and the V and J calls come from that table; the DNA yielded D and trimming. Of roughly 100,000 clones listed, 65% to 80% are singletons. This clone appeared a single time. Sequencing used peripheral blood. This chain connects TRBV24-1 to TRBJ1-1; weak D call: TRBD1 (6 bases). This TCR was sampled from a woman in her 70s with acute or convalescent COVID-19. CDR3 sequence: CATSRGTEAFF. The CDR3 coding sequence is TGTGCCACCAGTAGGGGGACTGAAGCTTTCTTT.